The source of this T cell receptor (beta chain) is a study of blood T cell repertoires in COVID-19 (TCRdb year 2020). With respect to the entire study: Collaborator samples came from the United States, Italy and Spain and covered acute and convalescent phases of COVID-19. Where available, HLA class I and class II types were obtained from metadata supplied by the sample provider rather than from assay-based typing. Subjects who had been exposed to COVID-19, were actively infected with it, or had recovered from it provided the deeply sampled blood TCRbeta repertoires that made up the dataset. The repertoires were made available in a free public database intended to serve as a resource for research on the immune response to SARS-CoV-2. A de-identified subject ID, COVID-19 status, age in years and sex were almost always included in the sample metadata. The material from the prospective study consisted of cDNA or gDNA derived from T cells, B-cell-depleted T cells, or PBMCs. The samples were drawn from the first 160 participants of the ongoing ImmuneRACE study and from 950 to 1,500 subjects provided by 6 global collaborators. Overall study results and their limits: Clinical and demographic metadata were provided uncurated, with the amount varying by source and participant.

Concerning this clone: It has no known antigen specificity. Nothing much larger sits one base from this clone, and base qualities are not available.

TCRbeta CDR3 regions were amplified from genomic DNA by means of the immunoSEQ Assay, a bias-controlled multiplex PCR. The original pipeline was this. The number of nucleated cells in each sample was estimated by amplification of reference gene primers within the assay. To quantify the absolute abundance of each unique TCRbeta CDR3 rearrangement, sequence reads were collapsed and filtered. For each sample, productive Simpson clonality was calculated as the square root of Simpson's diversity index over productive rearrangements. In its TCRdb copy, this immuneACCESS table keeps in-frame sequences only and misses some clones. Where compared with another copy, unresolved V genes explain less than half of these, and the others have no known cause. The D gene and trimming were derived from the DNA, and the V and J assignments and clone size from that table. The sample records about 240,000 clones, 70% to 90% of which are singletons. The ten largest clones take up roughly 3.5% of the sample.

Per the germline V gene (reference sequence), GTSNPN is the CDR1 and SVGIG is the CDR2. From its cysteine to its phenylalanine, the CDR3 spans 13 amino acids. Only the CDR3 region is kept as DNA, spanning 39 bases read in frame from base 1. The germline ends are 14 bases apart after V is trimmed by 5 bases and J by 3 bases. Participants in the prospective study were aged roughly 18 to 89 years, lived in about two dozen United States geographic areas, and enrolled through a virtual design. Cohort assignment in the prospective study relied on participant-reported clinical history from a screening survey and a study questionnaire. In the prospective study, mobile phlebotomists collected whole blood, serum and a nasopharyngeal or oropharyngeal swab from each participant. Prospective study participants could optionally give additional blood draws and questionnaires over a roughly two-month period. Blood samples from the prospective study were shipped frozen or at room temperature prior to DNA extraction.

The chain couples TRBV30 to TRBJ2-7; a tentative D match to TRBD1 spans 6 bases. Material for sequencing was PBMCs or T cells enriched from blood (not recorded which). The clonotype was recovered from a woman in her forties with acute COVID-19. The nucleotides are TGTGCCTGGGCCCCTGACAGGAGCTACGAGCAGTACTTC. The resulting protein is CAWAPDRSYEQYF.